Below are 29 T cell receptor beta chains sequenced from a single sample in a study of cytotoxic CD8 clonotypes in ibrutinib-treated CLL. The method was immunoSEQ multiplex PCR; TCRdb's version includes in-frame clones alone and lacks a portion of them. The profile shows tens of thousands of clones, 71% of them singletons. Sample: PBMCs, taken at disease progression, from a patient treated with ibrutinib. The receptor source for this set is a human donor with chronic lymphocytic leukemia.

The chain employs TRBV6-1 and TRBJ2-7; no definite D call. Trimming shortened V by 9 bases and J by 2 bases, and 8 bases separated the two germline ends. This CDR3 is built from 11 residues. Germline CDR1 and CDR2: MNHNS and SASEGT. The CDR3 DNA follows: TGTGCCAGACGACGTACCTACGAGCAGTACTTC. It is translated as CARRRTYEQYF.

The rearrangement links TRBV18 to TRBJ2-5; 7 bases agree with TRBD1. The junction had 3 bases not matched to a gene; V was cut back by 2 bases and J by 3 bases. The CDR3 runs 14 residues. Per the germline V gene, CDR1 is KGHSH and CDR2 is LQKENI. CDR3 protein: CASSPRTGKETQYF. The CDR3 DNA follows: TGTGCCAGCTCACCAAGGACAGGAAAAGAGACCCAGTACTTC.

The rearrangement uses TRBV2 and TRBJ1-1; 8 bases map to TRBD1. The CDR3 is 13 residues long. CDR1 is SNHLY and CDR2 is FYNNEI in the germline V gene. Trimming took 9 bases from V and 4 from J; bases not matched to a gene: 7. CDR3 coding DNA: TGTGCCAGAAGGACAGGGCTTGGCACTGAAGCTTTCTTT. This codes for CARRTGLGTEAFF. Looking up the rest from reference TRBV2 and TRBJ1-1 gives the full variable domain: EPEVTQTPSHQVTQMGQEVILRCVPISNHLYFYWYRQILGQKVEFLVSFYNNEISEKSEIFDDQFSVERPDGSNFTLKIRSTKLEDSAMYFCARRTGLGTEAFFGQGTRLTVV.

The V gene is TRBV29-1, the J gene TRBJ1-3; TRBD1 agrees at 7 bases. The CDR3 has 14 amino acids. V lost 7 bases and J lost 2; bases outside the gene matches: 8. The germline V gene has CDR1 SQVTM and CDR2 ANQGSEA. CDR3 protein: CSAKRQGTGNTIYF. The CDR3 DNA sequence: TGCAGCGCAAAAAGACAGGGTACTGGAAACACCATATATTTT.

V usage is TRBV5-4 and J usage is TRBJ1-2; D is unclear. The CDR3 has 15 amino acids. Trimming pared 4 bases from V and 5 bases from J, leaving 18 bases between. Germline values: CDR1 SGHNT, CDR2 YYREEE (reference sequence). The CDR3 bases are TGTGCCAGCAGCCCGGGCCCCTCAAACCTTTATGGCTACACCTTC. It encodes CASSPGPSNLYGYTF. Full variable domain (remainder filled in from reference TRBV5-4 and TRBJ1-2): ETGVTQSPTHLIKTRGQQVTLRCSSQSGHNTVSWYQQALGQGPQFIFQYYREEENGRGNFPPRFSGLQFPNYSSELNVNALELDDSALYLCASSPGPSNLYGYTFGSGTRLTVV.

The chain joins TRBV11-2 to TRBJ1-2; possibly TRBD1 for D (6 bases). The CDR3 has 15 amino acids. The V gene lost 1 base and the J gene lost 5 bases, with 14 bases spanning the gap. CDR1 is SGHAT, CDR2 FQNNGV, per germline. The CDR3 coding sequence is TGTGCCAGCAGCTTAGCGGACAGTCGAGCGTATGGCTACACCTTC. As protein: CASSLADSRAYGYTF.

The chain employs TRBV9 and TRBJ1-3, with TRBD1 matching 7 bases. The V and J ends lost 0 bases and 0 bases, in that order; junction bases with no gene match: 6. CDR3 length: 17 residues. Germline V gene data show CDR1 as SGDLS and CDR2 as YYNGEE. This CDR3 reads CASSVEGGGYSGNTIYF. CDR3 DNA sequence: TGTGCCAGCAGCGTAGAGGGAGGGGGCTACTCTGGAAACACCATATATTTT.

The chain has TRBV7-8 and TRBJ2-7; D is possibly TRBD1 (6 bases). With 5 bases removed from V and 3 bases from J, the gap between germline ends came to 14 bases. The germline gives CDR1 SGHVS, CDR2 FQNEAQ. The CDR3 sequence is 14 residues long. For the CDR3, the DNA is TGTGCCAGCAGCCCAACAGGGAACTACTACGAGCAGTACTTC. Its protein product is CASSPTGNYYEQYF.

This chain connects TRBV4-2 to TRBJ1-2, with D unclear. Trimming cost V 1 base and J 4 bases, with 22 bases left between them. The length of the CDR3 is 18 residues. From germline, CDR1 is LGHNA and CDR2 YNFKEQ. The CDR3 nucleotides read TGTGCCAGCAGCCAAGCTATAAGATACGGCCATCCGATCTATGGCTACACCTTC. Its translation is CASSQAIRYGHPIYGYTF.

This clone came up a few times. This sequence joins TRBV9 and TRBJ2-5, with TRBD2 matching over 10 bases. This CDR3 has 17 amino acids. With V trimmed by 0 bases and J by 1 base, 6 bases remained unmatched. The germline gives CDR1 SGDLS, CDR2 YYNGEE. CDR3 in amino acids: CASSVGLLAGSQETQYF. CDR3 in DNA: TGTGCCAGCAGCGTAGGGTTACTAGCGGGGTCCCAAGAGACCCAGTACTTC.

This clone has a handful of counts. The rearrangement uses TRBV27 and TRBJ1-2; 9 bases agree with TRBD1. Germline CDR1 MNHEY, CDR2 SMNVEV (reference sequence). Losses at the gene ends were 8 bases for V and 4 bases for J; bases not matched to a gene: 5. The CDR3 is 13 amino acids. The CDR3 region is CASSTGGSYGYTF. CDR3 in DNA: TGTGCCAGCTCGACAGGGGGGTCCTATGGCTACACCTTC.

The chain links TRBV6-5 to TRBJ1-5, with 9 positions matching TRBD1. Germline V gene sequence: CDR1 MNHEY, CDR2 SVGAGI. The CDR3 consists of 14 residues. J lost 6 bases, V lost 6 bases, and 6 bases had no gene match. This chain's CDR3 is CASSRQGVGQPQHF. The CDR3 DNA follows: TGTGCCAGCAGCCGACAGGGGGTAGGTCAGCCCCAGCATTTT.

J is TRBJ2-1 and V is TRBV11-3; the match to TRBD1 covers 8 bases. V shed 5 bases, J shed 2 bases, and the junction held 2 bases outside the gene matches. The CDR3 totals 14 residues. In germline, CDR1 is SGHNT, CDR2 YENEEA. CDR3 sequence: CASSTQGAYNEQFF. CDR3 DNA: TGTGCCAGCAGCACACAGGGGGCCTACAATGAGCAGTTCTTC.

The gene calls are TRBV2 and TRBJ2-6; D remains ambiguous. Germline CDR1 SNHLY, CDR2 FYNNEI. V shed 5 bases and J shed 5 bases, with 22 bases lying between them. The CDR3 is made up of 18 amino acids. Written as DNA, the CDR3 is TGTGCCAGCAGTTGTAATACTTCGATACAAAGTCGGGCCAACGTCCTGACTTTC. Translated, it gives CASSCNTSIQSRANVLTF. The variable domain in full, with the rest retrieved from reference TRBV2 and TRBJ2-6, is EPEVTQTPSHQVTQMGQEVILRCVPISNHLYFYWYRQILGQKVEFLVSFYNNEISEKSEIFDDQFSVERPDGSNFTLKIRSTKLEDSAMYFCASSCNTSIQSRANVLTFGAGSRLTVL.

This clone was found once. The gene calls are TRBV5-6 and TRBJ1-5; TRBD1 agrees at 7 bases. V was clipped by 5 bases and J by 0 bases; unmatched bases: 8. CDR3 size: 16 residues. Germline V gene lookup returns CDR1 SGHDT and CDR2 YYEEEE. CDR3 loop: CASRTRGPGSNQPQHF. The CDR3 DNA reads TGTGCCAGCAGGACTAGGGGGCCGGGTAGCAATCAGCCCCAGCATTTT.

The genes are TRBV2 and TRBJ1-5, with no clear D. This CDR3 has 14 amino acids. The germline V gene has CDR1 SNHLY and CDR2 FYNNEI. Trimming stripped 4 bases from V and 3 bases from J, with 10 bases between. Here the CDR3 reads CASSVAGSNQPQHF. The CDR3 DNA reads as TGTGCCAGCAGTGTGGCGGGTTCCAATCAGCCCCAGCATTTT.

V usage is TRBV5-1 and J usage is TRBJ1-2; TRBD1 might be the D (6 bases). Germline CDR1 reads SGHRS; CDR2 reads YFSETQ. Trimming shortened V by 0 bases and J by 2 bases, and 11 bases separated the two germline ends. The CDR3 sequence is 15 residues long. The chain's CDR3 is CASSLDWDNNYGYTF. The CDR3 region has the DNA TGCGCCAGCAGCTTGGATTGGGACAACAACTATGGCTACACCTTC.

A few counts support this clone. This sequence joins TRBV5-1 and TRBJ2-7; D gene uncertain. CDR1 is SGHRS, CDR2 YFSETQ, per germline. This CDR3 contains 15 residues. Trimming removed 4 bases at V and 0 bases at J, with 14 bases between. For the CDR3, the DNA is TGCGCCAGCAGCCTCGAGGCCGCAGGCTCCTACGAGCAGTACTTC. Encoded protein: CASSLEAAGSYEQYF.

The chain couples TRBV5-5 to TRBJ2-3; D gene uncertain. This CDR3 comprises 10 residues. Trimming pared 7 bases from V and 1 base from J, leaving 1 base between. Germline lookup yields CDR1 SGHKS and CDR2 YYEKEE (reference sequence). The CDR3: CASGTDTQYF. Here the CDR3 DNA reads TGTGCCAGCGGCACAGATACGCAGTATTTT.

Concerning this clone itself: With a much larger clone just one base away, this may be a read error. The chain links TRBV6-5 to TRBJ1-2, with a possible D match to TRBD1 (6 bases). Germline V CDR1 and CDR2: MNHEY, SVGAGI. This CDR3 comprises 13 residues. V lost 6 bases and J 1 base, leaving 9 bases between the germline ends. The CDR3 nucleotides read TGTGCCAGCAGCCCGGACAGTAACTATGGCTACACCTTC. Translating it yields CASSPDSNYGYTF.

This clone was seen repeatedly, ten times or more. This rearrangement joins TRBV7-8 to TRBJ2-3, with 14 positions matching TRBD2. The CDR3 length is 17 residues. Unmatched junction bases numbered 8, after V lost 5 bases and J lost 4 bases. CDR1 SGHVS and CDR2 FQNEAQ come from the germline V gene. The CDR3 bases are TGTGCCAGCAGCCCAGGACTAGCGGGGGGAGGCGCAGATACGCAGTATTTT. It translates to CASSPGLAGGGADTQYF.

This chain uses TRBV5-1 with TRBJ2-3; a possible D gene is TRBD1 (6 bases). This CDR3 has 12 residues. V gave up 4 bases and J gave up 9 bases, with 12 bases separating them. CDR1 and CDR2 from the germline V gene are SGHRS and YFSETQ. CDR3 residues: CASSETQGTQYF. CDR3 nucleotides: TGCGCCAGCAGCGAAACCCAGGGGACGCAGTATTTT.

The chain couples TRBV19 to TRBJ1-2, with 8 bases aligning to TRBD1. Trimming took 5 bases from V and 3 from J; bases not matched to a gene: 11. Per germline, CDR1 LNHDA and CDR2 SQIVND (reference sequence). CDR3 length equals 16 residues. The CDR3 sequence: CASSLNPPGGDYGYTF. In DNA, the CDR3 is TGTGCCAGTAGTCTCAACCCCCCAGGGGGCGACTATGGCTACACCTTC.

This chain links TRBV14 with TRBJ2-1; the match to TRBD2 covers 12 bases. V was pared by 2 bases and J by 6 bases, with 2 bases of the junction left unmatched. This CDR3 region has 15 residues. The germline V gene has CDR1 SGHDN and CDR2 FVKESK. The CDR3 is CASSQLAGGPNEQFF. In DNA form, the CDR3 reads TGTGCCAGCAGCCAACTAGCGGGGGGGCCCAATGAGCAGTTCTTC.

The CDR3 nucleotides are TGTGCCAGCAGCTTAATCGGGCAGGGGAGCACAGATACGCAGTATTTT. Translating gives CASSLIGQGSTDTQYF. V and J are TRBV7-9 and TRBJ2-3; tentative D call: TRBD1 (6 bases). V dropped 2 bases and J dropped 0 bases, with 12 bases sitting between them. CDR3 length equals 16 residues. Germline values: CDR1 SEHNR, CDR2 FQNEAQ (reference sequence). Full variable domain (outside the CDR3, taken from reference TRBV7-9 and TRBJ2-3): DTGVSQNPRHKITKRGQNVTFRCDPISEHNRLYWYRQTLGQGPEFLTYFQNEAQLEKSRLLSDRFSAERPKGSFSTLEIQRTEQGDSAMYLCASSLIGQGSTDTQYFGPGTRLTVL.

As DNA, the CDR3 is TGCGCCAGCAGCTTGTCGGTGGGCTATGGCTACACCTTC. Its protein is CASSLSVGYGYTF. The chain is built from TRBV5-1 and TRBJ1-2; no firm D call. Germline V gives CDR1 SGHRS, CDR2 YFSETQ. Trimming shortened V by 1 base and J by 4 bases, and 8 bases separated the two germline ends. The CDR3 runs to 13 residues.

The chain combines TRBV11-3 with TRBJ1-5; D gene ambiguous. The CDR3 runs 15 residues. The V end was cut by 4 bases, the J end by 3 bases, with 13 bases between. Looked up from germline, CDR1 is SGHNT and CDR2 is YENEEA. The CDR3 loop reads CASSYRPLHNQPQHF. The DNA for the CDR3 is TGTGCCAGCAGCTATCGTCCGCTACACAATCAGCCCCAGCATTTT.

This chain joins TRBV29-1 and TRBJ2-3; 7 bases match TRBD1. This CDR3 has 14 amino acids. In germline, CDR1 is SQVTM, CDR2 ANQGSEA. Losses at the gene ends were 6 bases for V and 0 bases for J; bases not matched to a gene: 6. For the CDR3, the DNA is TGCAGCGTCCGGGACAGACGTAGCACAGATACGCAGTATTTT. Translating it yields CSVRDRRSTDTQYF.

The chain is built from TRBV27 and TRBJ1-1; D may be TRBD1 (5 bases). This CDR3 spans 14 amino acids. Germline V gene data show CDR1 as MNHEY and CDR2 as SMNVEV (reference sequence). The ends were cut back, 7 bases at V and 5 bases at J, with 17 bases in the middle. CDR3 in amino acids: CASTPFGGGTEAFF. CDR3 nucleotide sequence: TGTGCCAGCACCCCCTTCGGGGGGGGAACTGAAGCTTTCTTT.